This T cell receptor (beta chain) was profiled in a study of molecular identifiers for immune sequencing clone quantification. The CDR3 consists of 16 residues. J was trimmed by 4 bases and V by 4 bases; bases with no gene match: 8. Germline V gene sequence: CDR1 PRHDT, CDR2 FYEKMQ (reference sequence). TCRdb ran MiXCR on the PCR reads and lists one entry per CDR3 protein. Counted here are approximately 500,000 distinct CDR3 sequences, 20% to 25% occurring once; the ten biggest clones make up around 0.84%. Study results and limitations: Clones above 20 RNA copies held over 98% of effector molecules, under 1% in naive cells. Jurkat TCR RNA spiked in from one cell could reportedly be detected among some 1 million naive cells.

Ten or more counts support this clonotype. Its antigen is not known. Sorting selected naive CD8 T cells with a CD8+CD4-CCR7+CD45RA+ phenotype. The receptor comes from a human donor in good health. Some libraries in this study had Jurkat cell RNA spiked in. The V call is TRBV13, the J call TRBJ2-3; TRBD2 matches at 10 bases. The sample comprised naive CD8+ T cells from blood, with Jurkat cell RNA spiked in. As for subset: FACS-sorted CD8+CD4-CCR7+CD45RA+ naive T cells. The CDR3 protein is CASSSGSGGAADTQYF. CDR3 nucleotides: TGTGCCAGCAGCTCGGGGAGCGGGGGGGCAGCAGATACGCAGTATTTT.